This entry concerns a single T cell receptor beta chain. Its cognate antigen has yet to be identified. No much larger clone exists at a distance of one base, and base qualities are not known. The receptor library was made with 5' RACE. Sequencing took place on an Illumina HiSeq 2500. The second PCR ran for about 6 to 12 cycles and used a J-beta primer mix along with a sample-barcoded 5' primer. A template-switch 5' adaptor carrying 12 random nucleotides introduced a unique molecular identifier onto each TCR beta cDNA molecule. Each sample yielded at least 3 million CDR3-containing paired-end reads. The Mint cDNA synthesis kit, primed by a TRBC-specific oligonucleotide, was used to synthesize first-strand cDNA from all RNA. All cDNA was treated with uracil-DNA glycosylase and then went through a first 18-cycle PCR with the universal primers M1SS and BC2_uni_R. As for the original processing: For normalization, 1 million high-quality reads, each with a distinct molecular identifier, were randomly selected from each sample. Reads with shared molecular identifiers were discarded instead of being binned into consensus sequences. MiTCR, set to a Q25 quality threshold and the strictest error-elimination algorithm, was used for CDR3 identification, clonotype clustering and error correction. Lower-bound total TCR beta diversity was estimated with a nonparametric unseen species model using Euler transformation. TCRdb reprocessing: public reads trimmed at Q25 with fastp, clones called with MiXCR, in-frame beta chains kept. Rows merge per CDR3 protein into single entries with the most common DNA and genes. The V and J calls were not made by the authors but by TCRdb's processing. Here the sample has 1.5 million to 2 million distinct CDR3 sequences; 25% to 30% occur a single time. The ten largest clones capture 7.7% of the sample.

The roughly 42 donors, aged roughly 6 to 100 years, were systemically healthy Caucasian individuals from Russia. About 10 milliliters of peripheral blood were drawn from each donor into EDTA-treated Vacutainer tubes. Ficoll-Paque density-gradient centrifugation was used to isolate PBMCs, with at least 6.5 million per sample. Total RNA was extracted from PBMCs with Trizol reagent, with at least 5.5 micrograms obtained per sample. The percentages of naive CD45RAhigh/CD27high T cells were determined by flow cytometry on a PBMC aliquot from every donor. The data were taken from a study of blood T cells in healthy people across ages (dated by TCRdb to between 2014 and 2017). Regarding the complete study: In model experiments, template switching captured about one uniquely barcoded TCR beta cDNA molecule for every two T cells. To track age-related changes in TCR beta repertoire diversity, the study relied on deep sequencing normalized with unique cDNA molecular identifiers. The donors were divided into four age groups: young (average approximately 16 years), middle-aged (roughly 42), aged (about 62) and long-lived (about 90). To avoid experimental bias, donors of different ages were spread randomly across the sequencing lanes. Two additional independent replicas of 1 million unique cDNA reads from the same blood draw were analyzed for two donors (one aged 18 to 30 and one aged 80 or older).

Overall study outcomes, separate from this receptor: Compared with the aged group, the long-lived group had more naive CD4+ T cells, fewer expanded clones and increased TCR diversity, suggesting age selection. Observed TCR beta diversity per million T cells fell roughly linearly with age, and a significant reduction was already apparent by age roughly 40. Estimates of total diversity based on one million sequenced T cells were regarded as lower bounds and as underestimates. There was a strong correlation between observed TCR beta diversity and the percentage of naive T cells measured by flow cytometry. Bulk unsorted PBMC profiling prevented conclusive comparison of naive and antigen-experienced compartments. The CMV infection status of donors was not known, potentially confounding age-related changes in expanded clonotypes.

The sequencing sample was made of blood. The receptor's source is a woman in her 30s in good health.

The CDR3 protein sequence reads: CASSTRDRRGDGYTF. At the DNA level, the sequence is TGTGCCAGCAGCACCCGGGACAGGAGAGGCGATGGCTACACCTTC. This sequence uses TRBV9 and TRBJ1-2; 8 central bases correspond to TRBD1. As encoded in the germline V gene, CDR1 is SGDLS while CDR2 is YYNGEE. V is pruned by 4 bases and J by 6 bases, leaving 11 bases of the junction without a gene match. Inclusive of the bounding cysteine and phenylalanine, the CDR3 is 15 residues long. The retained sequence is limited to the CDR3, 45 bases, with the frame set at the first base.